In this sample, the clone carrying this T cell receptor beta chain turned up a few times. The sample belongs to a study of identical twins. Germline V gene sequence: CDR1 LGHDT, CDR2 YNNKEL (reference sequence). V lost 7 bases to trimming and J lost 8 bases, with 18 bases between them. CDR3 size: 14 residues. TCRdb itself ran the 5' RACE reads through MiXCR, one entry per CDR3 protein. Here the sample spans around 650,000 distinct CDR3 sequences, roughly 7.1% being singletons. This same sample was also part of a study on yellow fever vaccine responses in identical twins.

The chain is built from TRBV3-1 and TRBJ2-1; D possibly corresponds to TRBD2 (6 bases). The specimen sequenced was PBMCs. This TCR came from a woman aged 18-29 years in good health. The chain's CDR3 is CASTISAEGYEQFF. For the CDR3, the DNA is TGTGCCAGCACTATTAGCGCGGAGGGGTATGAGCAGTTCTTC.